These 16 T cell receptor beta chains came from one sample sequenced in a study of post-analysis software for immune sequencing data. Researchers reported that TCR beta cDNA libraries carried unique molecular identifiers. TCRdb redid the calling of the PCR reads with MiXCR, one entry per CDR3 protein. This repertoire shows some 500,000 distinct CDR3 sequences, under 55% found once; its top ten account for 9% to 14%. For these receptors, no antigen is known. General study results and limits: Roughly 5 TRBV segments occurring more often in patients than controls included TRBV5-6, TRBV5-1 and TRBV20-1.

Sample: blood. The receptor set was obtained from a girl aged 10 to 17 with multiple sclerosis.

V usage is TRBV29-1 and J usage is TRBJ1-1, with D possibly being TRBD1 (6 bases). V was trimmed by 3 bases and J by 5 bases, leaving 13 bases between them. Germline V gives CDR1 SQVTM, CDR2 ANQGSEA. This CDR3 is built from 13 residues. The CDR3 DNA sequence: TGCAGCGTTGACTGGGGGCTGGGAACTGAAGCTTTCTTT. It yields the protein CSVDWGLGTEAFF. Variable domain in full (rest from reference TRBV29-1 and TRBJ1-1): SAVISQKPSRDICQRGTSLTIQCQVDSQVTMMFWYRQQPGQSLTLIATANQGSEATYESGFVIDKFPISRPNLTFSTLTVSNMSPEDSSIYLCSVDWGLGTEAFFGQGTRLTVV.

The chain uses TRBV2 and TRBJ2-3; 12 bases align to TRBD2. The J segment lost 4 bases and the V segment lost 7 bases, leaving 6 bases of the junction unmatched. From germline, CDR1 is SNHLY and CDR2 FYNNEI. This CDR3 contains 15 residues. The CDR3 DNA sequence: TGTGCCAGCATTCCACTAGCGGGAGGAGCAGATACGCAGTATTTT. Amino acids: CASIPLAGGADTQYF.

The gene calls are TRBV7-2 and TRBJ1-2; no firm D call. Germline CDR1 reads SGHTA; CDR2 reads FQGNSA. This CDR3 is built from 15 residues. The germline V and J ends were trimmed by 4 bases and 1 base, with 13 bases remaining between them. This CDR3 is CASSSNDGRNYGYTF. The CDR3 nucleotides read TGTGCCAGCAGCTCAAACGACGGACGTAACTATGGCTACACCTTC. The variable domain in full, with the rest retrieved from reference TRBV7-2 and TRBJ1-2, is GAGVSQSPSNKVTEKGKDVELRCDPISGHTALYWYRQSLGQGLEFLIYFQGNSAPDKSGLPSDRFSAERTGGSVSTLTIQRTQQEDSAVYLCASSSNDGRNYGYTFGSGTRLTVV.

This clonotype was seen once. The V gene is TRBV6-1, the J gene TRBJ2-5, with D perhaps TRBD1 (6 bases). The J call is doubtful: the DNA matches TRBJ2-7 better. The germline V gene has CDR1 MNHNS and CDR2 SASEGT. The length of the CDR3 is 13 residues. Here the CDR3 DNA reads TGTGCCAGCAGTGATACAGGGAGTGACGAGCAGTACTTC. Translation gives CASSDTGSDEQYF.

This clonotype was seen a few times. This chain joins TRBV20-1 and TRBJ1-6; 7 bases match TRBD1. The CDR3 is 15 residues long. The V gene end was trimmed by 0 bases and the J gene end by 7 bases; junction bases not matched to a gene: 6. CDR1 DFQATT and CDR2 SNEGSKA come from the germline V gene (reference sequence). CDR3 in amino acids: CSARDGGQINSPLHF. The CDR3 nucleotides read TGCAGTGCTAGAGATGGGGGACAGATAAATTCACCCCTCCACTTT.

This clonotype was seen once. This chain links TRBV7-3 with TRBJ2-3, with D perhaps matching TRBD2 (5 bases). Germline CDR1 SGHTA, CDR2 FQGTGA. With 5 bases removed from V and 6 bases from J, the gap between germline ends came to 12 bases. This CDR3 contains 13 residues. The CDR3 sequence is CASSPTREDTQYF. The CDR3 DNA sequence: TGTGCCAGCAGCCCAACTAGAGAGGATACGCAGTATTTT.

The V and J genes are TRBV20-1 and TRBJ2-1; 7 bases line up with TRBD1. CDR3 size: 17 residues. V was pared by 5 bases and J by 13 bases, with 26 bases of the junction left unmatched. The germline gives CDR1 DFQATT, CDR2 SNEGSKA (reference sequence). The CDR3 nucleotides are TGCAGTGCTGCGACAGGGTGGGGGCCCACCCTTCAAGAGACCCAGTTCTTC. Protein sequence: CSAATGWGPTLQETQFF.

The rearrangement joins TRBV2 to TRBJ2-1; 8 bases map to TRBD2. V was pared by 1 base and J by 7 bases, with 6 bases of the junction left unmatched. The CDR3 is 15 residues long. Germline V gives CDR1 SNHLY, CDR2 FYNNEI. Here the CDR3 DNA reads TGTGCCAGCAGTGAAGGGGGACTAGGTAAAAATGAGCAGTTCTTC. As protein: CASSEGGLGKNEQFF.

The chain couples TRBV7-9 to TRBJ2-1, with 13 bases lining up with TRBD2. With 5 bases clipped from V and 4 bases from J, the junction kept 11 bases outside the gene matches. Germline V gene data show CDR1 as SEHNR and CDR2 as FQNEAQ (reference sequence). The CDR3 consists of 18 residues. CDR3 protein: CASSPSQGTSGVYNEQFF. CDR3 nucleotide sequence: TGTGCCAGCAGCCCGAGCCAGGGGACTAGCGGGGTATACAATGAGCAGTTCTTC. Together with reference TRBV7-9 and TRBJ2-1, the CDR3 gives the full variable domain: DTGVSQNPRHKITKRGQNVTFRCDPISEHNRLYWYRQTLGQGPEFLTYFQNEAQLEKSRLLSDRFSAERPKGSFSTLEIQRTEQGDSAMYLCASSPSQGTSGVYNEQFFGPGTRLTVL.

The genes are TRBV20-1 and TRBJ2-5; 15 bases are shared with TRBD2. The germline V gene encodes CDR1 DFQATT and CDR2 SNEGSKA (reference sequence). This CDR3 spans 16 amino acids. Trimming took 3 bases from V and 4 from J; bases not matched to a gene: 6. CDR3 amino acids: CSARGLAGGDRETQYF. In DNA, the CDR3 is TGCAGTGCTAGGGGACTAGCGGGAGGAGACAGAGAGACCCAGTACTTC.

The chain is built from TRBV3-1 and TRBJ2-1; perhaps TRBD2 as D (5 bases). This CDR3 is 15 amino acids long. V dropped 0 bases and J dropped 2 bases, with 8 bases sitting between them. The germline gives CDR1 LGHDT, CDR2 YNNKEL (reference sequence). CDR3 DNA: TGTGCCAGCAGCCAAGACGAGGGCCCCTACAATGAGCAGTTCTTC. Protein: CASSQDEGPYNEQFF.

The genes are TRBV10-3 and TRBJ1-1; the D gene is possibly TRBD1 (5 bases). The CDR3 length is 15 residues. Trimming pared 8 bases from V and 2 bases from J, leaving 18 bases between. Looked up from germline, CDR1 is ENHRY and CDR2 is SYGVKD. Here the CDR3 reads CAIRLSGNGNTEAFF. CDR3 coding DNA: TGTGCCATCCGACTCTCAGGGAACGGAAACACTGAAGCTTTCTTT.

Only a few counts were recorded for this clonotype. The rearrangement uses TRBV28 and TRBJ2-3, with TRBD1 matching over 8 bases. Germline V lookup: CDR1 MDHEN, CDR2 SYDVKM. The CDR3 covers 19 residues. With 4 bases clipped from V and 3 bases from J, the junction kept 18 bases outside the gene matches. The chain's CDR3 is CASSSTDSRGRGGTDTQYF. The CDR3 nucleotides read TGTGCCAGCAGTTCTACCGACTCCAGGGGGCGCGGAGGTACAGATACGCAGTATTTT. Using reference TRBV28 and TRBJ2-3 for the parts outside the CDR3, the full variable domain is DVKVTQSSRYLVKRTGEKVFLECVQDMDHENMFWYRQDPGLGLRLIYFSYDVKMKEKGDIPEGYSVSREKKERFSLILESASTNQTSMYLCASSSTDSRGRGGTDTQYFGPGTRLTVL.

With regard to this clonotype: The junction departs from germline at one end; a sequencing error may be responsible. The chain joins TRBV29-1 to TRBJ2-7, with D perhaps TRBD1 (6 bases). Judging by the DNA end, TRBJ2-5 fits better; the J call may be wrong. This CDR3 has 11 amino acids. From germline, CDR1 is SQVTM and CDR2 ANQGSEA. CDR3 in amino acids: CGVGQWETQYF. In DNA, the CDR3 is TGCGGCGTTGGACAGTGGGAGACCCAGTACTTC.

This clonotype has just a few counts. This rearrangement joins TRBV6-4 to TRBJ2-7, with D hard to call. The J call is uncertain, as TRBJ2-5 better fits the DNA end. The CDR3 contains 13 residues. CDR1 is MRHNA and CDR2 is SNTAGT in the germline V gene. CDR3 region: CASSDYQSATQYF. CDR3 bases: TGTGCCAGCAGTGACTACCAGTCGGCGACCCAGTACTTC.

This clonotype was seen only a few times. DNA of the CDR3: TGTGCCAGCAGTGTCTCACTAGCGGGAGATACAGATGAGCAGTTCTTC. Its translation is CASSVSLAGDTDEQFF. The chain couples TRBV28 to TRBJ2-1, with 11 bases identical to TRBD2. CDR1 and CDR2 from the germline V gene are MDHEN and SYDVKM. The CDR3 contains 16 residues. V shed 5 bases, J shed 8 bases, and the junction held 11 bases outside the gene matches.